This TCR beta chain was profiled in a study of T cells in Graves' hyperthyroidism and ophthalmopathy. Study-wide results and caveats: Blood also contained most expanded thyroid clonotypes above 0.001.

Amplification of TCR beta CDR3 regions was performed using RNA transcripts as template. RT-PCR in the first round (using the HTBI primer set) targeted the TCR CDR3. TCRdb ran MiXCR on the multiplex PCR reads and lists one entry per CDR3 protein. The repertoire consists of hundreds of thousands of distinct CDR3 sequences, with about 15% occurring once and the leading ten covering about 13%. At least 3 on the Clinical Activity Score was recorded for ophthalmopathy patients, who also had NOSPECS grade at least 4 and duration under 3 months. Exclusion of patients followed from uncontrolled infection, other autoimmune disease, pregnancy or lactation. With V trimmed by 0 bases and J by 0 bases, 13 bases remained unmatched. Looked up from germline, CDR1 is SGHDT and CDR2 is YYEEEE. The CDR3 runs 19 residues. Worth noting for this clonotype: Antigen specificity is unknown.

Sequenced input: blood. The chain joins TRBV5-6 to TRBJ2-5; 8 bases align to TRBD1. This TCR derives from a young man with Graves' ophthalmopathy. CDR3 in amino acids: CASSLAGTGAPKYQETQYF. The CDR3 DNA reads TGTGCCAGCAGCTTGGCCGGGACAGGAGCTCCTAAGTACCAAGAGACCCAGTACTTC. Filled out from reference TRBV5-6 and TRBJ2-5, the complete variable domain reads DAGVTQSPTHLIKTRGQQVTLRCSPKSGHDTVSWYQQALGQGPQFIFQYYEEEERQRGNFPDRFSGHQFPNYSSELNVNALLLGDSALYLCASSLAGTGAPKYQETQYFGPGTRLLVL.